These 18 T cell receptor beta chains came from one sample sequenced in a study of naive and memory T cell subsets. Two oligonucleotides, mixed equimolar, formed the beta constant-region primer covering TRBC1 and TRBC2. Ligated cDNA was amplified by four rounds of PCR with nested alpha and beta constant-region primers and SP2. TCRdb re-analysed the UMI-ligation and nested PCR reads in MiXCR, keeping a single row per CDR3 protein. This sample has about 150,000 distinct CDR3 sequences, with about 23% found just once. General study results and limits: A few larger clonotypes appeared in naive repertoires, especially CD8, possibly memory cells re-expressing CD45RA.

Their specific antigens are unknown. Sequencing was carried out using naive CD4+ T cells from blood. The receptors originated from a human donor in good health.

This clonotype has just a few counts. The V gene is TRBV20-1, the J gene TRBJ2-7; 9 bases match TRBD2. Looked up from germline, CDR1 is DFQATT and CDR2 is SNEGSKA (reference sequence). The ends lost 6 bases at V and 4 bases at J; junction bases unmatched: 10. This CDR3 has 14 amino acids. In nucleotides, the CDR3 is TGCAGTGCCTTTCCGGGACTAGCAGCATACGAGCAGTACTTC. Its translation: CSAFPGLAAYEQYF.

The chain recombines TRBV7-9 with TRBJ2-2; TRBD1 might be the D (6 bases). Looked up from germline, CDR1 is SEHNR and CDR2 is FQNEAQ (reference sequence). This CDR3 is 16 amino acids long. V was clipped by 5 bases and J by 4 bases, with 17 bases between them. The CDR3: CASSLGTLRSTGELFF. CDR3 DNA sequence: TGTGCCAGCAGCCTGGGGACACTGAGGAGCACCGGGGAGCTGTTTTTT.

The rearrangement joins TRBV7-9 to TRBJ1-1; TRBD1 might be the D (6 bases). CDR3 length equals 13 residues. The germline CDR1 and CDR2 sequences are SEHNR and FQNEAQ (reference sequence). Trimming removed 5 bases at V and 2 bases at J, with 9 bases between. The CDR3: CASSRDTNTEAFF. CDR3 bases: TGTGCCAGCAGCAGGGACACTAACACTGAAGCTTTCTTT.

This clonotype was found a few times. V usage is TRBV6-5 and J usage is TRBJ2-6; D is unclear. Germline CDR1 MNHEY, CDR2 SVGAGI. The CDR3 runs to 15 residues. V was trimmed by 4 bases and J by 0 bases, leaving 7 bases between them. Here the CDR3 DNA reads TGTGCCAGCAGTTGGACGTTCTCTGGGGCCAACGTCCTGACTTTC. Translated, it gives CASSWTFSGANVLTF.

This clonotype occurred a few times. The rearrangement joins TRBV28 to TRBJ2-1; D possibly uses TRBD1 or TRBD2 (5 bases each). The CDR3 spans 15 residues. With 5 bases removed from V and 5 bases from J, the gap between germline ends came to 16 bases. CDR1 and CDR2 from the germline V gene are MDHEN and SYDVKM. CDR3 loop: CASSLGTAYNNEQFF. The CDR3 bases are TGTGCCAGCAGTCTCGGGACGGCTTACAACAATGAGCAGTTCTTC.

This clonotype was detected only once. The rearrangement uses TRBV28 and TRBJ2-7; TRBD2 agrees at 7 bases. There are 13 residues in the CDR3. Germline loops: CDR1 MDHEN, CDR2 SYDVKM. Trimming cost V 10 bases and J 5 bases; bases outside gene matches: 11. The CDR3 bases are TGTGCCACCCGCGGTGGGGGAGGGCACGAGCAGTACTTC. It encodes CATRGGGGHEQYF.

The chain links TRBV5-5 to TRBJ1-6; TRBD1 is a possible D gene (6 bases). V was trimmed by 4 bases and J by 7 bases, leaving 21 bases between them. The CDR3 extends over 17 amino acids. Germline CDR1 SGHKS, CDR2 YYEKEE (reference sequence). Here the CDR3 DNA reads TGTGCCAGCAGCCCAAGATTCCCCGGGGGCGAAAATTCACCCCTCCACTTT. Residues: CASSPRFPGGENSPLHF.

The rearrangement uses TRBV20-1 and TRBJ2-1, with 11 bases aligning to TRBD2. Germline CDR1 is DFQATT and CDR2 is SNEGSKA (reference sequence). The V gene end was trimmed by 5 bases and the J gene end by 7 bases; junction bases not matched to a gene: 13. CDR3 length: 16 amino acids. CDR3: CSAHSPVSGRGNEQFF. The CDR3 DNA reads as TGCAGTGCTCATTCTCCTGTTAGCGGGAGGGGAAATGAGCAGTTCTTC.

The chain carries TRBV30 and TRBJ1-2; D might be TRBD1 (5 bases). Germline V gene sequence: CDR1 GTSNPN, CDR2 SVGIG (reference sequence). There are 11 residues in the CDR3. V lost 5 bases, J lost 2 bases, and 6 bases lay in between. DNA for the CDR3: TGTGCCTGGGGACACAACTATGGCTACACCTTC. It yields the protein CAWGHNYGYTF. The full variable domain, its missing parts supplied by reference TRBV30 and TRBJ1-2, is SQTIHQWPATLVQPVGSPLSLECTVEGTSNPNLYWYRQAAGRGLQLLFYSVGIGQISSEVPQNLSASRPQDRQFILSSKKLLLSDSGFYLCAWGHNYGYTFGSGTRLTVV.

The sample holds many counts of this clonotype. The chain uses TRBV11-2 and TRBJ1-1; no firm D call. Trimming shortened V by 0 bases and J by 0 bases, and 2 bases separated the two germline ends. This CDR3 has 13 residues. Germline V CDR1 and CDR2: SGHAT, FQNNGV. CDR3 in DNA: TGTGCCAGCAGCTTAGAGGTGAACACTGAAGCTTTCTTT. Translated: CASSLEVNTEAFF. The variable domain in full, completed from reference TRBV11-2 and TRBJ1-1, reads EAGVAQSPRYKIIEKRQSVAFWCNPISGHATLYWYQQILGQGPKLLIQFQNNGVVDDSQLPKDRFSAERLKGVDSTLKIQPAKLEDSAVYLCASSLEVNTEAFFGQGTRLTVV.

Ten or more counts support this clonotype. The chain employs TRBV29-1 and TRBJ2-7; 9 bases line up with TRBD2. The CDR3 spans 13 residues. The V gene end was trimmed by 1 base and the J gene end by 7 bases; junction bases not matched to a gene: 5. From germline, CDR1 is SQVTM and CDR2 ANQGSEA. CDR3 sequence reads: CSVEGVAGAEQYF. As DNA, the CDR3 is TGCAGCGTTGAAGGAGTAGCGGGAGCTGAGCAGTACTTC.

There are a few counts of this clonotype. In nucleotides, the CDR3 is TGTGCCAGCAGCTTGGGACTAGCCAATACGCAGTATTTT. This codes for CASSLGLANTQYF. This chain uses TRBV5-4 with TRBJ2-3; 7 bases agree with TRBD2. The length of the CDR3 is 13 residues. V dropped 0 bases and J dropped 7; count of bases not matched to a gene: 2. Germline CDR1 reads SGHNT; CDR2 reads YYREEE (reference sequence).

This clonotype turned up a few times. The V call is TRBV7-2, the J call TRBJ1-1; D not certain. Germline assignment: CDR1 SGHTA and CDR2 FQGNSA. This CDR3 has 13 amino acids. V lost 5 bases and J 0 bases, leaving 7 bases between the germline ends. CDR3 sequence reads: CASSPRLNTEAFF. The CDR3 coding sequence is TGTGCCAGCAGCCCGAGATTGAACACTGAAGCTTTCTTT.

This clonotype appeared many times. The chain couples TRBV30 to TRBJ2-7, with D perhaps TRBD1 (6 bases). CDR3 length: 15 residues. Deletions cut 0 bases from V and 5 bases from J, with 17 bases between. Per germline, CDR1 GTSNPN and CDR2 SVGIG (reference sequence). The CDR3 here is CAWSVHNRARHEQYF. CDR3 DNA: TGTGCCTGGAGTGTACATAACAGGGCAAGGCACGAGCAGTACTTC.

This clonotype appeared many times. The V and J genes are TRBV7-8 and TRBJ1-1; a possible D gene is TRBD1 (5 bases). The CDR3 runs to 15 residues. Trimming shortened V by 7 bases and J by 2 bases, and 17 bases separated the two germline ends. CDR1 SGHVS and CDR2 FQNEAQ come from the germline V gene. The CDR3 loop reads CASTPDGGVNTEAFF. The CDR3 bases are TGTGCCAGCACCCCGGATGGGGGAGTAAACACTGAAGCTTTCTTT.

This chain joins TRBV12-3 or TRBV12-4 and TRBJ1-3, with no clear D. V shed 6 bases and J shed 4 bases, with 13 bases lying between them. The length of the CDR3 is 14 residues. The CDR3 region is CASSLSSRGNTIYF. The CDR3, as DNA: TGTGCCAGCAGCCTAAGCAGTCGGGGAAACACCATATATTTT.

This clonotype was seen ten or more times. J is TRBJ2-7 and V is TRBV12-3 or TRBV12-4; tentative D call: TRBD2 (6 bases). CDR3 size: 13 residues. V was cut by 2 bases and J by 7 bases, with 12 bases left in between. The CDR3 region is CASSLLKAGEQYF. Written as DNA, the CDR3 is TGTGCCAGCAGTTTACTCAAGGCGGGGGAGCAGTACTTC.

The V gene is TRBV30, the J gene TRBJ2-1; 9 bases are shared with TRBD2. V lost 4 bases, J lost 6 bases, and 4 bases stayed unmatched. The CDR3 is made up of 13 amino acids. Germline V gene data show CDR1 as GTSNPN and CDR2 as SVGIG (reference sequence). CDR3 in DNA: TGTGCCTGGAATCCTAGCGGGATCAATGAGCAGTTCTTC. Its protein product is CAWNPSGINEQFF.